The 23 T cell receptor beta chains below all came from one sample that was sequenced in a study of blood T cell repertoires in COVID-19. Produced via immunoSEQ multiplex PCR; TCRdb's table is partial and in-frame only. In the table there are 65,000 to 100,000 clones, 80% to 90% of which are singletons. Sequenced: peripheral blood. These receptors all come from a woman of 80 years or more with acute or convalescent COVID-19.

The V call is TRBV5-1, the J call TRBJ2-7; 9 bases are shared with TRBD2. J gave up 4 bases and V 4 bases, and 12 bases lay outside the gene matches. The CDR3 consists of 16 residues. Germline assignment: CDR1 SGHRS and CDR2 YFSETQ. The CDR3 DNA sequence: TGCGCCAGCAGCCCACGTGGGCGGGGGGGCCTATACGAGCAGTACTTC. It specifies CASSPRGRGGLYEQYF.

This sequence joins TRBV27 and TRBJ2-1; TRBD2 matches 7 bases. The CDR3 consists of 16 residues. V was pared by 6 bases and J by 8 bases, with 16 bases of the junction left unmatched. Germline V gene lookup returns CDR1 MNHEY and CDR2 SMNVEV (reference sequence). The CDR3 DNA follows: TGTGCCAGCAGCCCTTATCGGAAGGGACTAACTGATGAGCAGTTCTTC. It codes for CASSPYRKGLTDEQFF.

The J gene is TRBJ1-3, the V gene TRBV30, with a tentative D call TRBD1 (6 bases). Germline CDR1 reads GTSNPN; CDR2 reads SVGIG (reference sequence). The germline V and J ends were trimmed by 0 bases and 1 base, with 10 bases remaining between them. The CDR3 consists of 15 residues. CDR3 in DNA: TGTGCCTGGAGTGTTGTACAGGGATCTGGAAACACCATATATTTT. Protein product: CAWSVVQGSGNTIYF.

The chain carries TRBV19 and TRBJ2-6, with D possibly TRBD2 on 5 matching bases. CDR3 length equals 17 residues. V dropped 6 bases and J dropped 1 base, with 16 bases sitting between them. The germline V gene encodes CDR1 LNHDA and CDR2 SQIVND (reference sequence). The CDR3 loop is CASSPGVVPSGANVLTF. The CDR3 DNA reads TGTGCCAGTAGCCCCGGGGTTGTACCTTCTGGGGCCAACGTCCTGACTTTC.

CDR3 sequence: CASSQGLAGVGGANVLTF. CDR3 nucleotides: TGCGCCAGCAGCCAGGGACTAGCGGGAGTAGGTGGGGCCAACGTCCTGACTTTC. This rearrangement joins TRBV5-1 to TRBJ2-6; 14 nucleotides line up with TRBD2. V lost 4 bases, J lost 3 bases, and 6 bases stayed unmatched. The CDR3 has 18 amino acids. The germline V gene has CDR1 SGHRS and CDR2 YFSETQ.

The chain is built from TRBV29-1 and TRBJ2-3; 10 positions agree with TRBD2. The junction had 4 bases not matched to a gene; V was cut back by 4 bases and J by 6 bases. The CDR3 is made up of 13 amino acids. Germline CDR1 is SQVTM and CDR2 is ANQGSEA. Here the CDR3 reads CSVAPSGSDTQYF. CDR3 DNA sequence: TGCAGCGTTGCTCCTAGCGGGAGTGATACGCAGTATTTT.

The chain couples TRBV13 to TRBJ2-3, with no clear D. Per the germline V gene, CDR1 is PRHDT and CDR2 is FYEKMQ (reference sequence). V was pared by 4 bases and J by 6 bases, with 5 bases between. The CDR3 is 11 amino acids. The CDR3, as DNA: TGTGCCAGCAGCTCATTGGATACGCAGTATTTT. It yields the protein CASSSLDTQYF.

The chain couples TRBV30 to TRBJ1-6; TRBD1 agrees at 8 bases. The CDR3 runs 16 residues. Germline loops: CDR1 GTSNPN, CDR2 SVGIG (reference sequence). J lost 1 base, V lost 4 bases, and 6 bases had no gene match. CDR3 DNA: TGTGCCTGGACCGGACAGGGCAGATCCTATAATTCACCCCTCCACTTT. Translating it yields CAWTGQGRSYNSPLHF.

J is TRBJ1-1 and V is TRBV5-4; TRBD1 might be the D (5 bases). The V end was cut by 2 bases, the J end by 3 bases, with 14 bases between. Germline V gene data show CDR1 as SGHNT and CDR2 as YYREEE (reference sequence). CDR3 length equals 15 residues. The CDR3 nucleotides read TGTGCCAGCAGCTTAGGTGGGGGAGGTGACACTGAAGCTTTCTTT. Amino acid sequence: CASSLGGGGDTEAFF.

The chain couples TRBV7-3 to TRBJ2-7; D perhaps matches TRBD2 (6 bases). V was cut by 4 bases and J by 5 bases, with 18 bases left in between. This CDR3 comprises 15 residues. The germline V gene has CDR1 SGHTA and CDR2 FQGTGA. CDR3 coding DNA: TGTGCCAGCAGCTCCGTGGGGGGAGCCGGGGACGAGCAGTACTTC. Protein: CASSSVGGAGDEQYF.

V usage is TRBV6-2 or TRBV6-3 and J usage is TRBJ1-1; D might be TRBD1 (5 bases). Trimming stripped 0 bases from V and 0 bases from J, with 5 bases between. The germline CDR1 and CDR2 sequences are MNHEY and SVGEGT. The CDR3 runs 14 residues. CDR3: CASSYSDMNTEAFF. The DNA of the CDR3 is TGTGCCAGCAGTTACTCGGACATGAACACTGAAGCTTTCTTT.

The rearrangement uses TRBV5-8 and TRBJ2-3; 9 positions agree with TRBD2. Germline V gives CDR1 SGHTS, CDR2 YDEGEE. The CDR3 is 13 residues long. Unmatched junction bases numbered 8, after V lost 8 bases and J lost 7 bases. This CDR3 is CASRRRGGNTQYF. The CDR3 nucleotides are TGTGCCAGTAGACGGCGGGGGGGCAATACGCAGTATTTT.

V usage is TRBV9 and J usage is TRBJ2-7; a weak D match, TRBD1 (5 bases). This CDR3 has 13 residues. The germline V gene encodes CDR1 SGDLS and CDR2 YYNGEE. V shed 5 bases and J shed 2 bases, with 11 bases lying between them. CDR3 residues: CASSPDRPYEQYF. CDR3 sequence (DNA): TGTGCCAGCAGTCCTGACAGACCCTACGAGCAGTACTTC. Full variable domain (rest looked up from reference TRBV9 and TRBJ2-7): DSGVTQTPKHLITATGQRVTLRCSPRSGDLSVYWYQQSLDQGLQFLIQYYNGEERAKGNILERFSAQQFPDLHSELNLSSLELGDSALYFCASSPDRPYEQYFGPGTRLTVT.

J is TRBJ2-3 and V is TRBV12-3 or TRBV12-4; no reliable D call. The CDR3 covers 12 residues. The V gene lost 6 bases and the J gene lost 2 bases, with 6 bases spanning the gap. CDR3 in DNA: TGTGCCAGCAGCAGGCTCACAGATACGCAGTATTTT. Its translation: CASSRLTDTQYF.

For the CDR3, the DNA is TGCAGCGTGGAAACCCCGGGACAGGGGGCAACCGGGGAGCTGTTTTTT. This gives the protein CSVETPGQGATGELFF. The rearrangement links TRBV29-1 to TRBJ2-2, with 12 bases that match TRBD1. CDR1 is SQVTM, CDR2 ANQGSEA, per germline. The V and J ends lost 6 bases and 5 bases, in that order; junction bases with no gene match: 10. This CDR3 contains 16 residues.

The chain uses TRBV9 and TRBJ2-1, with TRBD1 matching over 9 bases. The V and J ends lost 0 bases and 9 bases, in that order; junction bases with no gene match: 7. This CDR3 has 15 residues. Germline CDR1 is SGDLS and CDR2 is YYNGEE. The CDR3 DNA follows: TGTGCCAGCAGCGTAGGAGCGGGACAGGGACCTGAGCAGTTCTTC. Translating gives CASSVGAGQGPEQFF.

V and J are TRBV2 and TRBJ1-5; D remains ambiguous. Germline V gene sequence: CDR1 SNHLY, CDR2 FYNNEI. The CDR3 covers 13 residues. Trimming cost V 6 bases and J 2 bases, with 8 bases left between them. The DNA for the CDR3 is TGTGCCAGCAGGGACTCAGGCAATCAGCCCCAGCATTTT. Protein product: CASRDSGNQPQHF.

This rearrangement joins TRBV24-1 to TRBJ2-7; 9 bases map to TRBD1. Germline values: CDR1 KGHDR, CDR2 SFDVKD. The CDR3 totals 16 residues. The ends lost 0 bases at V and 5 bases at J; junction bases unmatched: 7. The CDR3 loop reads CATSDLPGQGFDEQYF. The DNA for the CDR3 is TGTGCCACCAGTGATTTGCCGGGACAGGGATTTGACGAGCAGTACTTC.

This chain uses TRBV4-1 with TRBJ1-2; D gene ambiguous. Trimming cost V 0 bases and J 8 bases, with 13 bases left between them. This CDR3 contains 14 residues. Germline loops: CDR1 MGHRA, CDR2 YSYEKL. This chain's CDR3 is CASSQDRSPMGYTF. CDR3 sequence (DNA): TGCGCCAGCAGCCAAGATAGGAGTCCGATGGGCTACACCTTC.

V gene TRBV3-1 (or the pseudogene TRBV3-2) combines with J gene TRBJ1-4; D is perhaps TRBD1 (5 bases). The V gene lost 5 bases and the J gene lost 4 bases, with 11 bases spanning the gap. This CDR3 region has 14 residues. Looked up from germline, CDR1 is LGHDT and CDR2 is YNNKEL (reference sequence). CDR3 residues: CASSYRSINEKLFF. CDR3 DNA sequence: TGTGCCAGCAGCTACAGGTCTATTAATGAAAAACTGTTTTTT.

The genes are TRBV11-1 and TRBJ1-1, with D unresolved. The CDR3 totals 14 residues. Trimming stripped 2 bases from V and 1 base from J, with 8 bases between. Germline V lookup: CDR1 SGHAT, CDR2 FQDESV (reference sequence). CDR3 in DNA: TGTGCCAGCAGCTTACGGCAGGCGAACACTGAAGCTTTCTTT. This encodes CASSLRQANTEAFF.

V gene TRBV5-1 combines with J gene TRBJ2-7; 7 bases match TRBD1. V was clipped by 2 bases and J by 6 bases; unmatched bases: 11. Germline V CDR1 and CDR2: SGHRS, YFSETQ. The CDR3 is 15 residues long. The CDR3 DNA reads TGCGCCAGCAGCTTCTCAACAGGGGAAACAAGCGAGCAGTACTTC. Its translation: CASSFSTGETSEQYF. The variable domain in full, with the rest retrieved from reference TRBV5-1 and TRBJ2-7, is KAGVTQTPRYLIKTRGQQVTLSCSPISGHRSVSWYQQTPGQGLQFLFEYFSETQRNKGNFPGRFSGRQFSNSRSEMNVSTLELGDSALYLCASSFSTGETSEQYFGPGTRLTVT.

The chain employs TRBV5-5 and TRBJ1-5; possible D gene TRBD1, 6 bases. V lost 4 bases to trimming and J lost 0 bases, with 11 bases between them. The CDR3 length is 15 residues. In germline, CDR1 is SGHKS, CDR2 YYEKEE (reference sequence). The DNA for the CDR3 is TGTGCCAGCAGCGTGGACAGTTATAGCAATCAGCCCCAGCATTTT. It translates to CASSVDSYSNQPQHF.